What follows is one T cell receptor (beta chain) and its context. Here immunoSEQ multiplex PCR was the method, and the copy in TCRdb shows in-frame clones only, minus some. The table records tens of thousands of clones, more than 80% of them present only once. Germline assignment: CDR1 SGHTA and CDR2 FQGNSA. The CDR3 is 14 residues long. Trimming took off 1 base at V and 5 bases at J, with 8 bases between the two ends. Seattle's cohort entered during active infection and was followed longitudinally. This sample is part of a study of blood T cell repertoires in COVID-19. Study summary: In each case, the material was cDNA or gDNA derived from T cells, B-cell-depleted T cells, or PBMCs.

This chain connects TRBV7-2 to TRBJ2-2; perhaps TRBD1 as D (5 bases). The TCR originated in a woman aged 70-85 years with COVID-19, enrolled during active disease. The source material was peripheral blood. CDR3 sequence (DNA): TGTGCCAGCAGCTTAGGAAGGGGTACCGGGGAGCTGTTTTTT. The encoded protein is CASSLGRGTGELFF.